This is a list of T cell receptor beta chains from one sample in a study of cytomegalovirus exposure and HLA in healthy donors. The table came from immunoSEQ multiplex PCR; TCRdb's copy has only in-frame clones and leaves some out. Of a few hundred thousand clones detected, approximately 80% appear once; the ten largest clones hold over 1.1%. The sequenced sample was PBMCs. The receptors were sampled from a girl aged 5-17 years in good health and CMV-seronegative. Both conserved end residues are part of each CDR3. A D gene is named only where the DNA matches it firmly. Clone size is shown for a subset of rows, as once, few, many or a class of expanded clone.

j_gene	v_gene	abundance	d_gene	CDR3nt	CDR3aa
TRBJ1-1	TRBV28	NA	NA	TGTGCCAGCAGTTTCGGGCGGAGGAAGAACACTGAAGCTTTCTTT	CASSFGRRKNTEAFF
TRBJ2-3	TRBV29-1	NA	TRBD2	TGCAGCGTCACCCCGCCGGCGGGGGGGCAAGATACGCAGTATTTT	CSVTPPAGGQDTQYF
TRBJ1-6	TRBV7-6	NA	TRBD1	TGTGCCAGCAGCTCAGGACCTCGGGACAGGATACCGAGTTATAATTCACCCCTCCACTTT	CASSSGPRDRIPSYNSPLHF
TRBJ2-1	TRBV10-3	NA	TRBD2	TGTGCCTCAGGAGATACCGGGACTAGCGGAGAGCAGTTCTTC	CASGDTGTSGEQFF
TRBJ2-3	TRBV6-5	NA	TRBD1	TGTGCCAGCGCCCCGGGACAGGGCACAGATACGCAGTATTTT	CASAPGQGTDTQYF
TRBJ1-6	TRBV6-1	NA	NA	TGTGCCAGCAGTGAATTAAACCGTACGGGACCCCTCCACTTT	CASSELNRTGPLHF
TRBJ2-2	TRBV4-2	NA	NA	TGTGCCAGCAGCCAGGGACTCGTATTGAACACCGGGGAGCTGTTTTTT	CASSQGLVLNTGELFF
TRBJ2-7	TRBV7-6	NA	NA	TGTGCCAGCAGCCGAAATAGTGTCTACGAGCAGTACTTC	CASSRNSVYEQYF
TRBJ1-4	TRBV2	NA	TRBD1	TGTGCCAGCAGTGAATTAATCGACAGGGGTGAAAAACTGTTTTTT	CASSELIDRGEKLFF
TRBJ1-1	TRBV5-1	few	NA	TGCGCCAGCAGCTACCTTAGGGAGGGGATCGAAGCTTTCTTT	CASSYLREGIEAFF
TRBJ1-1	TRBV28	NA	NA	TGTGCCAGCAGTTTTACAGGGATGAACACTGAAGCTTTCTTT	CASSFTGMNTEAFF
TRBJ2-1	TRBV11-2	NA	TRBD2	TGTGCCAGCAGCCGCCTACCTCCCTCTAGCGGGAGAATGAATGAGCAGTTCTTC	CASSRLPPSSGRMNEQFF
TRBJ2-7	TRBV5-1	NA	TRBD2	TGCGCCAGCAGCTTGATAGGTAGCGGGGACGAGCAGTACTTC	CASSLIGSGDEQYF
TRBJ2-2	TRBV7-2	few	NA	TGTGCCAGCAGCCGATTACCCGGGACAAAGGCCGGGGAGCTGTTTTTT	CASSRLPGTKAGELFF
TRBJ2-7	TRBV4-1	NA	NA	TGCGCCAGCAGCCACGTTAAAATTGGGACCAGGGGAGGGCCAAACGAGCAGTACTTC	CASSHVKIGTRGGPNEQYF
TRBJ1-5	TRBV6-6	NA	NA	TGTGCCAGCATCATTGGGGCAGTTTATAGCAATCAGCCCCAGCATTTT	CASIIGAVYSNQPQHF
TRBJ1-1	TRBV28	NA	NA	TGTGCCAGCAGTTTATCGACTGAAGCTTTCTTT	CASSLSTEAFF
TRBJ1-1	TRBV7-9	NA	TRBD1	TGTGCCAGCAGCTTCGACACAGGGGGGACTGAAGCTTTCTTT	CASSFDTGGTEAFF
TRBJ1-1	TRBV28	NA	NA	TGTGCCAGCAGCTCACCGCGGGGCATCAACACTGAAGCTTTCTTT	CASSSPRGINTEAFF
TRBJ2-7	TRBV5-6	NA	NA	TGTGCCAGCAGCTTGGGACCGGGCGAGGGCCGCCCCTACGAGCAGTACTTC	CASSLGPGEGRPYEQYF
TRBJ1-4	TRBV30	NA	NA	TGTGCCTGGAGTGGTCAGGGTCCGGAAAAACTGTTTTTT	CAWSGQGPEKLFF
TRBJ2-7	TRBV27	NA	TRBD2	TGTGCCAGCGGGAGCGGGAGCTCCTACGAGCAGTACTTC	CASGSGSSYEQYF
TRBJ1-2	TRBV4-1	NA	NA	TGCGCCAGCAGCCAAGACGGGGGCTATGGCTACACCTTC	CASSQDGGYGYTF
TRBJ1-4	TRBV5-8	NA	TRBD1	TGTGCCAGCAGCCCCGGGACAGGATACGAAAAACTGTTTTTT	CASSPGTGYEKLFF
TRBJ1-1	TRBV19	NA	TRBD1	TGTGCCAGTAGCGCCGCGAAACCCGGGACAGGGCTTGAAGCTTTCTTT	CASSAAKPGTGLEAFF
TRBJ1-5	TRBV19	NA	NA	TGTGCCAGTAGTATAGGGGGCGGGGAATGGTCAGCCCAGCATTTT	CASSIGGGEWSAQHF
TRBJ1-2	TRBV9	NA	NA	TGTGCCAGCAGCGTAGGGACAGTTAAAGGCTACACCTTC	CASSVGTVKGYTF
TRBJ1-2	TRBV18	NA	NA	TGTGCCAGCTCCCCTCCCGGGACAACGTCGACTTTTAACTATGGCTACACCTTC	CASSPPGTTSTFNYGYTF
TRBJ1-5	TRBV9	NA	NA	TGTGCCAGCAGCGTAGATGGGGCCAATCAGCCCCAGCATTTT	CASSVDGANQPQHF
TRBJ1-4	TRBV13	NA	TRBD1	TGTGCCAGCAGCTCATACAGGGGAACTGTAAATGAAAAACTGTTTTTT	CASSSYRGTVNEKLFF
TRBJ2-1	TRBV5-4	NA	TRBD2	TGTGCCAGCAGCTTGGGCCAGCGGGAGTCAATCAATGAGCAGTTCTTC	CASSLGQRESINEQFF
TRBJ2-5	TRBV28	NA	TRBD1	TGTGCCAGCAGTTCCTACAGGGGACAAGAGACCCAGTACTTC	CASSSYRGQETQYF
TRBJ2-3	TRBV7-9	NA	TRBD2	TGTGCCAGCAGCTTAGGTTTAGCGGGCGGTACAGATACGCAGTATTTT	CASSLGLAGGTDTQYF
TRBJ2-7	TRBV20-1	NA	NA	TGCAGTGCTCCCCGGGGGACCCAGCAGTACTTC	CSAPRGTQQYF
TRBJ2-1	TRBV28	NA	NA	TGTGCCAGCAGTTTATCAGGGGACAATGAGCAGTTCTTC	CASSLSGDNEQFF
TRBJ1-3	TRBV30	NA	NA	TGTGCCTGGAACAGAGGAAACACCATATATTTT	CAWNRGNTIYF
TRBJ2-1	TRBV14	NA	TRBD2	TGTGCCAGCAGCCAACTAGCGGGAGGACGGGATGAGCAGTTCTTC	CASSQLAGGRDEQFF
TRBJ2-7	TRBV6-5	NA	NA	TGTGCCAGCAACCCCGGGGGTAGCCTCCTCTACGAGCAGTACTTC	CASNPGGSLLYEQYF
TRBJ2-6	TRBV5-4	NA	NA	TGTGCCAGCAGCGGAGCCTCTGGGGCCAACGTCCTGACTTTC	CASSGASGANVLTF
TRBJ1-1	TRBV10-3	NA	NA	TGTGCCATCAGGGGGACTGATACTGAAGCTTTCTTT	CAIRGTDTEAFF
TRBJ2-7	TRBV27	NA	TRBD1	TGTGCCAGCAGCGGACAGGGAGGCGTGCGAGGCTACGAGCAGTACTTC	CASSGQGGVRGYEQYF
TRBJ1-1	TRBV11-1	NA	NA	TGTGCCAGCGGCCTCCAATGGGGACAATGGGGTGAAGCTTTCTTT	CASGLQWGQWGEAFF
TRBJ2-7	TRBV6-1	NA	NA	TGTGCCAGCAGAGGGAGCTCCTACGAGCAGTACTTC	CASRGSSYEQYF
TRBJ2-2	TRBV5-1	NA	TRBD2	TGCGCCAGCACTCCGGGACTAGCGAACACCGGGGAGCTGTTTTTT	CASTPGLANTGELFF
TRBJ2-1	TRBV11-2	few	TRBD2	TGTGCCAGCAGCTTAGATGTAGCGGGGGGGCTCATCTCCTACAATGAGCAGTTCTTC	CASSLDVAGGLISYNEQFF
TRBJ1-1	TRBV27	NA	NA	TGTGCCAGCAGTTTAAAAGGGGGTGAGAACACTGAAGCTTTCTTT	CASSLKGGENTEAFF
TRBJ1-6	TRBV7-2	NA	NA	TGTGCCAGCAGCTTAACTAGCTCCTATAATTCACCCCTCCACTTT	CASSLTSSYNSPLHF
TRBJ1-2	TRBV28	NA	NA	TGTGCCAGCACGGACAGAAACTATGGCTACACCTTC	CASTDRNYGYTF